The 28 T cell receptor beta chains in this list originate from one sample, sequenced in a study of blood T cells in healthy people across ages. Together with a sample-barcoded 5' primer, a J-beta primer mix was included in a second PCR lasting roughly 7 to 11 cycles. TCRdb used MiXCR to reprocess the 5' RACE reads, holding one entry per CDR3 protein. The sample lists approximately 1.5 million distinct CDR3 sequences; approximately 43% were seen once. Sequences were obtained from blood. The receptors originated from a woman aged 18-30 years in good health.

This chain joins TRBV6-5 and TRBJ2-3; D is tentatively TRBD1 or TRBD2 (6 bases each). This CDR3 has 15 residues. The germline V and J ends were trimmed by 6 bases and 3 bases, with 16 bases remaining between them. Germline assignment: CDR1 MNHEY and CDR2 SVGAGI. The CDR3 region is CASSPAGHRTDTQYF. The CDR3, as DNA: TGTGCCAGCAGCCCGGCGGGACACAGAACAGATACGCAGTATTTT.

This clonotype was observed many times. As DNA, the CDR3 is TGCAGCGTTGAAGTTTGGGGCGGCACAGATACGCAGTATTTT. Encoded protein: CSVEVWGGTDTQYF. The chain couples TRBV29-1 to TRBJ2-3; D perhaps matches TRBD1 (5 bases). CDR1 is SQVTM, CDR2 ANQGSEA, per germline. This CDR3 is built from 14 residues. V was clipped by 1 base and J by 1 base, with 9 bases between them.

J is TRBJ2-1 and V is TRBV6-2 or TRBV6-3; 8 nucleotides agree with TRBD1. The J call is uncertain, as TRBJ2-7 better fits the DNA end. The V gene's germline CDR1 is MNHEY and CDR2 SVGEGT. The CDR3 consists of 16 residues. DNA for the CDR3: TGTGCCAGCACCGACCCCCAGGGGGCCTCTTACAATGAGCAGTACTTC. It codes for CASTDPQGASYNEQYF.

This clonotype has just one count. This chain connects TRBV7-6 to TRBJ2-1, with 7 bases that match TRBD2. Germline values: CDR1 SGHVS, CDR2 FNYEAQ. V was clipped by 5 bases and J by 5 bases; unmatched bases: 9. The CDR3 contains 15 residues. The CDR3 DNA reads TGTGCCAGCAGCCCGGTAGGAGCGGGAAACAATGAGCAGTTCTTC. As protein: CASSPVGAGNNEQFF.

V and J are TRBV5-1 and TRBJ2-3, with 8 nucleotides matching TRBD1. V lost 4 bases and J lost 6; bases outside the gene matches: 28. CDR3 length: 21 residues. CDR1 SGHRS and CDR2 YFSETQ come from the germline V gene. The DNA for the CDR3 is TGCGCCAGCAGCGGACCGATCAATTCCACGTTAAGCCAGGGGGCATTGGATACGCAGTATTTT. Encoded protein: CASSGPINSTLSQGALDTQYF.

This chain connects TRBV4-1 to TRBJ2-5, with 10 positions matching TRBD2. Trimming removed 4 bases from V and 11 bases from J; junction bases left unmatched: 19. The CDR3 covers 17 residues. The V gene's germline CDR1 is MGHRA and CDR2 YSYEKL. Here the CDR3 reads CASSLSGGAILNNEQYF. The CDR3 DNA sequence: TGCGCCAGCAGCCTCAGCGGGGGGGCGATACTCAACAATGAGCAGTACTTC.

This rearrangement joins TRBV27 to TRBJ2-3, with 10 bases fitting TRBD2. Trimming at V came to 4 bases and at J to 4 bases, leaving 11 bases not matched to a gene. The germline gives CDR1 MNHEY, CDR2 SMNVEV (reference sequence). This CDR3 spans 17 amino acids. The CDR3 sequence: CASSSRTSGLSSDTQYF. As DNA, the CDR3 is TGTGCCAGCAGTTCCAGGACTAGCGGCCTAAGCTCAGATACGCAGTATTTT.

This chain links TRBV4-3 with TRBJ2-2; D is ambiguous. The CDR3 is 17 amino acids. Germline V CDR1 and CDR2: LGHNA, YSLEER. The germline V and J ends were trimmed by 2 bases and 6 bases, with 19 bases remaining between them. CDR3 sequence (DNA): TGCGCCAGCAGCCAAAGCCCTGGGATAGGCCCAGCCGGGGAGCTGTTTTTT. This sequence encodes CASSQSPGIGPAGELFF.

The rearrangement links TRBV11-2 to TRBJ1-5; D is unresolved. CDR3 length: 16 amino acids. The germline gives CDR1 SGHAT, CDR2 FQNNGV. The germline V and J ends were trimmed by 0 bases and 5 bases, with 14 bases remaining between them. The CDR3 DNA reads TGTGCCAGCAGCTTAGATAGCGGACCGCCCGATCAGCCCCAGCATTTT. This sequence encodes CASSLDSGPPDQPQHF.

V and J are TRBV18 and TRBJ1-2; perhaps TRBD1 as D (5 bases). The germline V gene has CDR1 KGHSH and CDR2 LQKENI. The germline V and J ends were trimmed by 9 bases and 8 bases, with 22 bases remaining between them. The CDR3 is made up of 14 amino acids. This CDR3 reads CASSTGDGFAGYTF. The DNA of the CDR3 is TGTGCCAGTTCAACGGGGGACGGATTCGCGGGCTACACCTTC.

The CDR3 sequence is CASSQEAAGQGGSPLHF. Written as DNA, the CDR3 is TGTGCCAGCAGCCAAGAAGCTGCGGGGCAGGGCGGATCACCCCTCCACTTT. The chain is built from TRBV4-2 and TRBJ1-6, with D possibly matching TRBD1 (5 bases). Between the trimmed V and J ends, which lost 0 bases and 10 bases, there was a span of 19 bases. The CDR3 has 17 amino acids. The germline CDR1 and CDR2 sequences are LGHNA and YNFKEQ.

This clonotype has only a few counts. This sequence joins TRBV12-3 or TRBV12-4 and TRBJ1-6, with D uncertain. Trimming cost V 6 bases and J 9 bases, with 9 bases left between them. This CDR3 is 12 amino acids long. The CDR3 loop reads CASSSYGSPLHF. CDR3 nucleotide sequence: TGTGCCAGCAGCTCATACGGTTCACCCCTCCACTTT.

The J gene is TRBJ2-5, the V gene TRBV24-1; a possible D gene is TRBD1 (6 bases). CDR3 size: 12 residues. Germline CDR1 and CDR2: KGHDR and SFDVKD. Trimming removed 4 bases from V and 4 bases from J, with 6 bases in between. CDR3 bases: TGTGCCACCAGTGAACAGGGAGAGACCCAGTACTTC. Translated, it gives CATSEQGETQYF.

The chain combines TRBV12-5 with TRBJ2-1; D perhaps matches TRBD1 (5 bases). Germline lookup yields CDR1 LGHNT and CDR2 FRNRAP. This CDR3 spans 15 amino acids. V lost 5 bases and J lost 4, with 15 bases in between. DNA of the CDR3: TGTGCTAGTGGTCAGGGCCAAAAAAAATACAATGAGCAGTTCTTC. Translation gives CASGQGQKKYNEQFF. The full variable domain, completed using reference TRBV12-5 and TRBJ2-1, is DARVTQTPRHKVTEMGQEVTMRCQPILGHNTVFWYRQTMMQGLELLAYFRNRAPLDDSGMPKDRFSAEMPDATLATLKIQPSEPRDSAVYFCASGQGQKKYNEQFFGPGTRLTVL.

The chain combines TRBV9 with TRBJ1-6; 7 positions agree with TRBD1. The V gene end was trimmed by 5 bases and the J gene end by 10 bases; junction bases not matched to a gene: 9. CDR1 is SGDLS, CDR2 YYNGEE, per germline. The CDR3 has 14 amino acids. CDR3 sequence (DNA): TGTGCCAGCAGTGCCGCGACAGGGAAGTCACCCCTCCACTTT. Translated: CASSAATGKSPLHF.

This clonotype turned up a few times. This chain uses TRBV9 with TRBJ1-2; D unresolved. Germline V lookup: CDR1 SGDLS, CDR2 YYNGEE. Trimming removed 1 base at V and 2 bases at J, with 9 bases between. This CDR3 spans 14 amino acids. CDR3 nucleotides: TGTGCCAGCAGCGTATATGACGGGAACTATGGCTACACCTTC. As protein: CASSVYDGNYGYTF.

This clonotype came up a few times. The CDR3 spells CSADRVVGSYEQYF. CDR3 nucleotides: TGCAGTGCAGACAGGGTCGTCGGCTCCTACGAGCAGTACTTC. This chain connects TRBV20-1 to TRBJ2-7; 7 positions agree with TRBD1. This CDR3 contains 14 residues. Germline CDR1 and CDR2: DFQATT and SNEGSKA (reference sequence). V was pared by 6 bases and J by 0 bases, with 8 bases of the junction left unmatched.

J is TRBJ2-3 and V is TRBV2; TRBD2 might be the D (6 bases). The CDR3 loop spans 13 amino acids. Germline V gene sequence: CDR1 SNHLY, CDR2 FYNNEI. V was shortened by 7 bases and J by 2 bases, with 10 bases between the two germline ends. The CDR3 region has the DNA TGTGCCAGCACTGTAGCGGTCACAGATACGCAGTATTTT. This sequence encodes CASTVAVTDTQYF.

The V call is TRBV6-1, the J call TRBJ2-7; D is unresolved. This CDR3 comprises 15 residues. V gave up 0 bases and J gave up 3 bases, with 12 bases separating them. Germline CDR1 and CDR2: MNHNS and SASEGT. CDR3: CASSEAPMAYYEQYF. The CDR3 DNA reads TGTGCCAGCAGTGAAGCGCCCATGGCCTACTACGAGCAGTACTTC.

This clonotype was observed a few times. The chain uses TRBV29-1 and TRBJ2-7; D not resolved. Germline CDR1 is SQVTM and CDR2 is ANQGSEA. Trimming removed 7 bases at V and 3 bases at J, with 19 bases between. The CDR3 extends over 14 amino acids. The CDR3 sequence: CSASIPAVLYEQYF. DNA for the CDR3: TGCAGCGCTTCCATACCTGCCGTCCTCTACGAGCAGTACTTC.

The J gene is TRBJ1-2, the V gene TRBV6-2 or TRBV6-3; 7 bases line up with TRBD1. V gave up 7 bases and J gave up 6 bases; unmatched junction bases: 5. The CDR3 is made up of 12 amino acids. The V gene's germline CDR1 is MNHEY and CDR2 SVGEGT. The CDR3 DNA sequence: TGTGCCAGCACCGGGACAGATGATGGCTACACCTTC. Encoded protein: CASTGTDDGYTF.

The chain recombines TRBV7-9 with TRBJ1-1; D not resolved. The CDR3 loop spans 14 amino acids. Per the germline V gene, CDR1 is SEHNR and CDR2 is FQNEAQ (reference sequence). Deletions cut 5 bases from V and 3 bases from J, with 13 bases between. The CDR3 region has the DNA TGTGCCAGCAGCCGAAACAGCTTGGACACTGAAGCTTTCTTT. Encoded protein: CASSRNSLDTEAFF.

The CDR3 sequence is CASSLRGQGADTEAFF. Here the CDR3 DNA reads TGTGCCAGCAGCTTAAGGGGACAGGGGGCCGACACTGAAGCTTTCTTT. V is TRBV7-2 and J is TRBJ1-1; 12 bases are shared with TRBD1. Germline values: CDR1 SGHTA, CDR2 FQGNSA. V shed 2 bases, J shed 3 bases, and the junction held 4 bases outside the gene matches. This CDR3 region has 16 residues.

The V call is TRBV3-1, the J call TRBJ2-7; 11 bases are shared with TRBD2. Germline lookup yields CDR1 LGHDT and CDR2 YNNKEL (reference sequence). J gave up 5 bases and V 6 bases, and 12 bases lay outside the gene matches. The CDR3 runs to 16 residues. The CDR3 DNA follows: TGTGCCAGCAGAGATTTAGCGGGGGGGCCTCCCGACGAGCAGTACTTC. Its translation is CASRDLAGGPPDEQYF.

The gene calls are TRBV9 and TRBJ1-2; D is undetermined. V lost 0 bases to trimming and J lost 7 bases, with 10 bases between them. The germline V gene encodes CDR1 SGDLS and CDR2 YYNGEE. This CDR3 region has 13 residues. The CDR3 DNA follows: TGTGCCAGCAGCGTAGGCGGCGAAGGTGGCTACACCTTC. This encodes CASSVGGEGGYTF.

V and J are TRBV4-1 and TRBJ2-4; TRBD1 is a possible D gene (6 bases). The last part of the DNA fits TRBJ2-7 better; the J call may be wrong. The CDR3 is 16 amino acids. In germline, CDR1 is MGHRA, CDR2 YSYEKL. The CDR3 protein is CASSQDKGQRAYEQYF. CDR3 in DNA: TGCGCCAGCAGCCAAGATAAAGGACAGAGAGCCTACGAGCAGTACTTC.

J is TRBJ2-1 and V is TRBV7-8, with D possibly TRBD1 on 6 matching bases. CDR3 length: 13 amino acids. Trimming took 5 bases from V and 10 from J, leaving 15 bases between them. From germline, CDR1 is SGHVS and CDR2 FQNEAQ. The DNA for the CDR3 is TGTGCCAGCAGCCTGATACAGGGTTTCGAGCAGTTCTTC. This codes for CASSLIQGFEQFF.

As for this clonotype: At one end the junction does not follow the germline gene, possibly because of a read error. V and J are TRBV27 and TRBJ2-1, with a possible D match to TRBD2 (7 bases). Germline V gene sequence: CDR1 MNHEY, CDR2 SMNVEV (reference sequence). The CDR3 contains 15 residues. CDR3 loop: CACSPQGRVYNEQFF. The CDR3 DNA sequence: TGTGCCTGCAGTCCCCAGGGGAGGGTCTACAATGAGCAGTTCTTC.